The entry that follows covers one T cell receptor beta chain sequence. Before being deemed recovered, Cohort 3 donors had two negative PCRs, clearance, or symptom resolution. This sample was taken from a study of blood T cell repertoires in COVID-19. About the study: Spain, Italy and the United States supplied samples that represented acute and convalescent COVID-19. T cells, B-cell-depleted T cells, or PBMCs provided the cDNA or gDNA that served as material.

The V and J ends lost 6 bases and 6 bases, in that order; junction bases with no gene match: 8. This CDR3 has 14 amino acids. Germline values: CDR1 LNHDA, CDR2 SQIVND (reference sequence). Authors' analysis steps: Estimation of nucleated cell counts relied on the amplification of reference gene primers. Profiling relied on immunoSEQ multiplex PCR, and the TCRdb table lists in-frame clones only, not all of them. The V and J calls and clone size come from that table; D and trimming were worked out from the DNA. The data hold 300,000 to 400,000 clones, with roughly nine tenths observed a single time. The clonotype comes from a man between 60 and 75 years old who had recovered from COVID-19. The chain joins TRBV19 to TRBJ2-3; TRBD2 aligns across 8 bases. The specimen sequenced was PBMCs or T cells enriched from blood (not recorded which). The chain's CDR3 is CASRVSGGRDTQYF. The DNA of the CDR3 is TGTGCCAGTAGAGTCAGCGGGGGCCGGGATACGCAGTATTTT.